The text below deals with one T cell receptor (beta chain). Its antigen is currently unknown. This entry belongs to a study of T cell responses to AZD1222 COVID-19 vaccine. Study conclusions and caveats: Nearly half of spike-specific TCRs reportedly go after variant regions that carry no mutations. Vaccine-associated CD4 TCRs spanned spike, dominant at 160-218 and 743-854. In a largely white British group with more females than males, clonal diversity was possibly underestimated.

V lost 1 base to trimming and J lost 4 bases, with 7 bases between them. CDR1 and CDR2 (germline): MGHRA, YSYEKL. There are 13 residues in the CDR3. This table comes from immunoSEQ multiplex PCR, and its TCRdb copy is limited to in-frame clones, with some not included. The table lists roughly 84,000 clones, 70% to 90% of them singletons. The rearrangement links TRBV4-1 to TRBJ1-2; D is ambiguous. This sequence originates from an adult in good health. Sample: peripheral blood, taken on day 0 of AZD1222 vaccination. The DNA of the CDR3 is TGCGCCAGCAGCCAAGCGGAGTCCTATGGCTACACCTTC. Its translation: CASSQAESYGYTF.